The next 18 T cell receptor beta chains were all read from a single sample in a study of shared clonotypes between healthy human individuals. The method was immunoSEQ multiplex PCR; TCRdb's version includes in-frame clones alone and lacks a portion of them. Among hundreds of thousands of clones, 90% to 97% were seen once, and the ten largest hold approximately 0.1%. Positively selected for CCR7, the CD45RO-negative cells used as naive CD8 cells excluded terminally differentiated effector memory CD45RA+ cells. The sample consisted of naive CD8+ T cells sorted from blood. Receptor source: a woman between 25 and 40 years old in good health.

V and J are TRBV19 and TRBJ2-1; unclear D gene. This CDR3 comprises 15 residues. Between the trimmed V and J ends, which lost 5 bases and 2 bases, there was a span of 13 bases. Germline V CDR1 and CDR2: LNHDA, SQIVND (reference sequence). As DNA, the CDR3 is TGTGCCAGTAGTCCCCTGTTGGGCGCCTACAATGAGCAGTTCTTC. Translation: CASSPLLGAYNEQFF.

V is TRBV5-4 and J is TRBJ2-1, with D possibly matching TRBD2 (5 bases). CDR1 SGHNT and CDR2 YYREEE come from the germline V gene (reference sequence). Trimming pared 2 bases from V and 0 bases from J, leaving 15 bases between. The CDR3 is 17 amino acids. The CDR3 bases are TGTGCCAGCAGCTTACCTAGCCGGGTCGGCTCCTACAATGAGCAGTTCTTC. It translates to CASSLPSRVGSYNEQFF.

This chain links TRBV15 with TRBJ2-2, with 9 bases fitting TRBD1. Trimming took 4 bases from V and 2 from J; bases not matched to a gene: 2. This CDR3 has 15 amino acids. Germline-derived CDR1 and CDR2 are LNHNV and YYDKDF (reference sequence). DNA for the CDR3: TGTGCCACCAGCACGGGACAGGGAAACACCGGGGAGCTGTTTTTT. Its translation is CATSTGQGNTGELFF.

The chain is built from TRBV9 and TRBJ1-2; 8 bases fit TRBD1. The CDR3 contains 22 residues. Trimming took 0 bases from V and 2 from J; bases not matched to a gene: 24. Germline CDR1 reads SGDLS; CDR2 reads YYNGEE. Here the CDR3 DNA reads TGTGCCAGCAGCGTAGTTGGGACAGGAGGCACCTTGGCTAACCGTGGGAACTATGGCTACACCTTC. The encoded protein is CASSVVGTGGTLANRGNYGYTF. Complete variable domain (other parts from reference TRBV9 and TRBJ1-2): DSGVTQTPKHLITATGQRVTLRCSPRSGDLSVYWYQQSLDQGLQFLIQYYNGEERAKGNILERFSAQQFPDLHSELNLSSLELGDSALYFCASSVVGTGGTLANRGNYGYTFGSGTRLTVV.

This clone was observed a single time. This chain joins TRBV27 and TRBJ1-2, with 10 bases identical to TRBD1. Per germline, CDR1 MNHEY and CDR2 SMNVEV (reference sequence). The V and J ends lost 6 bases and 7 bases, in that order; junction bases with no gene match: 8. The CDR3 totals 14 residues. The CDR3 loop is CASRLTGGAFGYTF. The CDR3 DNA reads as TGTGCCAGCAGGTTGACAGGGGGCGCCTTTGGCTACACCTTC.

This chain links TRBV2 with TRBJ1-4; D uncertain. Per the germline V gene, CDR1 is SNHLY and CDR2 is FYNNEI. This CDR3 contains 14 residues. V gave up 8 bases and J gave up 3 bases, with 13 bases separating them. The CDR3 nucleotides read TGTGCCAGCCTCTCCGATCCGGCTAATGAAAAACTGTTTTTT. Protein product: CASLSDPANEKLFF.

This clone occurred a few times. The chain carries TRBV19 and TRBJ1-5, with D unclear. The CDR3 loop spans 17 amino acids. Trimming took off 5 bases at V and 2 bases at J, with 19 bases between the two ends. CDR1 and CDR2 from the germline V gene are LNHDA and SQIVND (reference sequence). The CDR3 bases are TGTGCCAGTAGTCCTCCTGGCCACAAGGAGGGCAATCAGCCCCAGCATTTT. Encoded protein: CASSPPGHKEGNQPQHF.

The chain combines TRBV30 with TRBJ1-2, with D unclear. Per germline, CDR1 GTSNPN and CDR2 SVGIG (reference sequence). This CDR3 is built from 12 residues. V dropped 0 bases and J dropped 8 bases, with 10 bases sitting between them. For the CDR3, the DNA is TGTGCCTGGAGTGTAGAGGCGTGGGGCTACACCTTC. Translation gives CAWSVEAWGYTF.

The chain recombines TRBV10-1 with TRBJ2-2, with 7 bases that match TRBD1. Germline-derived CDR1 and CDR2 are WNHNN and SYGVQD (reference sequence). J gave up 4 bases and V 6 bases, and 5 bases lay outside the gene matches. This CDR3 has 14 amino acids. The CDR3 spells CASSPQGTTGELFF. The CDR3 DNA is TGCGCCAGCAGCCCACAGGGGACCACCGGGGAGCTGTTTTTT.

V gene TRBV29-1 combines with J gene TRBJ2-1; D uncertain. Per the germline V gene, CDR1 is SQVTM and CDR2 is ANQGSEA. V dropped 5 bases and J dropped 4 bases, with 21 bases sitting between them. The CDR3 extends over 16 amino acids. CDR3 amino acids: CSVKGRTDDYYNEQFF. CDR3 nucleotides: TGCAGCGTTAAAGGTCGGACGGACGATTATTACAATGAGCAGTTCTTC.

V is TRBV11-3 and J is TRBJ2-7; 9 nucleotides agree with TRBD1. This CDR3 spans 15 amino acids. Germline lookup yields CDR1 SGHNT and CDR2 YENEEA. After removal of 7 bases from V and 2 bases from J, the junction contained 9 bases not matched to a gene. CDR3 protein: CASTKQGAFPYEQYF. The DNA for the CDR3 is TGTGCCAGCACCAAACAGGGGGCTTTTCCCTACGAGCAGTACTTC.

This chain connects TRBV30 to TRBJ1-1, with D uncertain. CDR1 is GTSNPN and CDR2 is SVGIG in the germline V gene (reference sequence). V was trimmed by 5 bases and J by 7 bases, leaving 14 bases between them. The CDR3 length is 12 residues. This CDR3 is CAWGGVRFEAFF. The CDR3 bases are TGTGCCTGGGGTGGGGTCAGATTTGAAGCTTTCTTT.

The gene calls are TRBV4-1 and TRBJ1-4; maybe TRBD1 (5 bases). The CDR3 extends over 14 amino acids. Per germline, CDR1 MGHRA and CDR2 YSYEKL. V was trimmed by 2 bases and J by 4 bases, leaving 8 bases between them. CDR3: CASSQRGGNEKLFF. CDR3 nucleotide sequence: TGCGCCAGCAGCCAACGTGGGGGTAATGAAAAACTGTTTTTT.

This clone appeared once. The chain links TRBV13 to TRBJ2-7; 8 nucleotides line up with TRBD1. The junction had 6 bases not matched to a gene; V was cut back by 8 bases and J by 3 bases. The CDR3 is 13 residues long. The germline CDR1 and CDR2 sequences are PRHDT and FYEKMQ (reference sequence). CDR3 DNA: TGTGCCAGCGGAGGACAGGGTTACTACGAGCAGTACTTC. Translated: CASGGQGYYEQYF.

Comment on this clone: A junction end diverges from the germline sequence, so it may reflect a read error. This chain connects TRBV7-9 to TRBJ1-1; a weak D match, TRBD1 (6 bases). Germline CDR1 and CDR2: SEHNR and FQNEAQ (reference sequence). The CDR3 is 14 residues long. The CDR3 DNA reads as TGTGCCAGCAGCCCTGATCACAGGGCCCTTTTACCCCTCTTT. As protein: CASSPDHRALLPLF.

The chain recombines TRBV28 with TRBJ1-2, with TRBD1 matching over 10 bases. V lost 3 bases to trimming and J lost 7 bases; unmatched junction nucleotides: 17. The CDR3 has 18 amino acids. Germline V gives CDR1 MDHEN, CDR2 SYDVKM. CDR3 in DNA: TGTGCCAGCAGTTTCATAGGGGACAGGGGATACTCTTTTTTTGGCTACACCTTC. It is translated as CASSFIGDRGYSFFGYTF.

This chain connects TRBV7-2 to TRBJ1-5; a possible D gene is TRBD1 (6 bases). Germline V gene sequence: CDR1 SGHTA, CDR2 FQGNSA. The CDR3 covers 16 residues. Trimming left V 1 base short and J 7 bases short, with 17 bases between. The CDR3 spells CASSLVSGGPRQPQHF. The CDR3 DNA is TGTGCCAGCAGCTTAGTTTCTGGGGGGCCTCGGCAGCCCCAGCATTTT.

The rearrangement joins TRBV29-1 to TRBJ2-1; D unresolved. Germline lookup yields CDR1 SQVTM and CDR2 ANQGSEA. CDR3 size: 15 residues. The ends were cut back, 4 bases at V and 0 bases at J, with 13 bases in the middle. CDR3: CSVVNFGDSYNEQFF. The CDR3 coding sequence is TGCAGCGTTGTTAATTTCGGTGACTCCTACAATGAGCAGTTCTTC.